The TCR beta chain described here comes from a study of OX40 agonist ivuxolimab in advanced cancers. At the level of the study: Every 2 weeks, ivuxolimab was infused into the patients intravenously at between 0.01 and 10 mg/kg.

Overall study findings and caveats: By week 6 at 0.1 to 3.0 mg/kg, blood CD4+ and CD8+ T cells had expanded clonally.

Trimming shortened V by 4 bases and J by 4 bases, and 8 bases separated the two germline ends. CDR1 is LGHNT and CDR2 is FRNRAP in the germline V gene. The CDR3 loop spans 12 amino acids. Assay used: immunoSEQ multiplex PCR; TCRdb lists only in-frame clones, some missing. Of 30,000 to 40,000 clones listed, around 83% are singletons. Sampling of blood occurred at baseline, cycle 4 day 1, and cycle 7 day 1. Of note for this clone: What it recognizes is unknown.

This clonotype was obtained from an adult with an advanced solid tumor such as melanoma, head and neck, liver or kidney cancer. J is TRBJ2-7 and V is TRBV12-5; D remains ambiguous. Sample: CD4+ or CD8+ T cells sorted from blood, taken in a trial of the OX40 agonist ivuxolimab. CDR3 amino acids: CASGSGIYEQYF. CDR3 in DNA: TGTGCTAGTGGTTCTGGGATTTACGAGCAGTACTTC.